This is a list of T cell receptor beta chains from one sample in a study of Graves' ophthalmopathy and Graves' hyperthyroidism. TCRdb reprocessed the multiplex PCR reads via MiXCR and lists one record per CDR3 protein. The data show roughly 500,000 distinct CDR3 sequences, around 14% seen once. Sequencing was performed on blood. The receptors come from a woman aged 25 to 45 with Graves' ophthalmopathy. The CDR3 runs from the conserved cysteine through the conserved F or W. D genes are given only for firm matches. Not all rows give a size; the values are once, few, many and, for expanded clones, a class.

CDR3aa: CSATLGQGGETQYF
CDR3nt: TGCAGTGCCACGTTGGGTCAGGGGGGGGAGACCCAGTACTTC
v_gene: TRBV20-1
d_gene: NA
j_gene: TRBJ2-5
abundance: many

CDR3aa: CASSSPRGGEGETQYF
CDR3nt: TGTGCCAGCAGCTCCCCCCGTGGCGGGGAGGGGGAGACCCAGTACTTC
v_gene: TRBV7-2
d_gene: TRBD2
j_gene: TRBJ2-5
abundance: many

CDR3aa: CASRSSGTGNTIYF
CDR3nt: TGTGCCAGCAGATCCTCAGGGACTGGAAACACCATATATTTT
v_gene: TRBV12-3/TRBV12-4
d_gene: NA
j_gene: TRBJ1-3
abundance: NA

CDR3aa: CASSPMTGGRSPLHF
CDR3nt: TGTGCCAGCAGTCCGATGACAGGGGGGAGGTCACCCCTCCACTTT
v_gene: TRBV6-5
d_gene: TRBD1
j_gene: TRBJ1-6
abundance: many

CDR3aa: CASSLFFSDGYTF
CDR3nt: TGTGCCAGCAGTTTGTTCTTCTCCGATGGCTACACCTTC
v_gene: TRBV12-3/TRBV12-4
d_gene: NA
j_gene: TRBJ1-2
abundance: many

CDR3aa: CASSFWVGLGYTF
CDR3nt: TGTGCCAGCAGTTTTTGGGTAGGGCTTGGCTACACCTTC
v_gene: TRBV12-3/TRBV12-4
d_gene: NA
j_gene: TRBJ1-2
abundance: many

CDR3aa: CASRLRQGGTGELFF
CDR3nt: TGTGCCAGCAGGCTACGACAGGGGGGCACCGGGGAGCTGTTTTTT
v_gene: TRBV2
d_gene: TRBD1
j_gene: TRBJ2-2
abundance: NA

CDR3aa: CASSPRDSTDTQYF
CDR3nt: TGTGCCAGCAGTCCCCGGGACAGCACAGATACGCAGTATTTT
v_gene: TRBV6-1
d_gene: NA
j_gene: TRBJ2-3
abundance: NA

CDR3aa: CASSFYRGNEQYF
CDR3nt: TGTGCCAGCAGTTTCTACAGGGGCAACGAGCAGTACTTC
v_gene: TRBV6-6
d_gene: TRBD1
j_gene: TRBJ2-7
abundance: many

CDR3aa: CASSFGPIEGQPQHF
CDR3nt: TGCGCCAGCAGCTTTGGGCCCATCGAAGGGCAGCCCCAGCATTTT
v_gene: TRBV5-1
d_gene: NA
j_gene: TRBJ1-5
abundance: many

CDR3aa: CASSFPRDRLNTEAFF
CDR3nt: TGTGCCAGCAGCTTCCCTCGGGACAGGCTGAACACTGAAGCTTTCTTT
v_gene: TRBV11-1
d_gene: TRBD1
j_gene: TRBJ1-1
abundance: many

CDR3aa: CATSHLRGDGELFF
CDR3nt: TGTGCCACCAGCCACCTTAGGGGCGACGGGGAGCTGTTTTTT
v_gene: TRBV24-1
d_gene: NA
j_gene: TRBJ2-2
abundance: many

CDR3aa: CASSFGGGTEAFF
CDR3nt: TGTGCCAGCAGTTTCGGTGGGGGCACTGAAGCTTTCTTT
v_gene: TRBV5-1
d_gene: NA
j_gene: TRBJ1-1
abundance: many

CDR3aa: CASSPLDGGNQPQHF
CDR3nt: TGTGCCAGCAGCCCCTTGGACGGAGGCAATCAGCCCCAGCATTTT
v_gene: TRBV4-2
d_gene: NA
j_gene: TRBJ1-5
abundance: many

CDR3aa: CASSVGRESSYNSPLHF
CDR3nt: TGTGCCAGCAGCGTCGGTAGGGAGAGCTCCTATAATTCACCCCTCCACTTT
v_gene: TRBV9
d_gene: NA
j_gene: TRBJ1-6
abundance: many

CDR3aa: CASSEKEREGPETQYF
CDR3nt: TGTGCCAGCAGTGAAAAGGAGCGGGAGGGCCCAGAGACCCAGTACTTC
v_gene: TRBV6-1
d_gene: TRBD2
j_gene: TRBJ2-5
abundance: NA

CDR3aa: CSARGGAGDNYEQYF
CDR3nt: TGCAGTGCTAGGGGGGGAGCGGGAGATAACTACGAGCAGTACTTC
v_gene: TRBV20-1
d_gene: TRBD2
j_gene: TRBJ2-7
abundance: NA

CDR3aa: CASSPGNQETQYF
CDR3nt: TGTGCCAGCTCACCAGGGAACCAAGAGACCCAGTACTTC
v_gene: TRBV18
d_gene: NA
j_gene: TRBJ2-5
abundance: NA

CDR3aa: CASSKPLGGGSYEQYF
CDR3nt: TGTGCCAGCAGTAAACCCCTTGGCGGGGGGTCGTACGAGCAGTACTTC
v_gene: TRBV6-2/TRBV6-3
d_gene: TRBD2
j_gene: TRBJ2-7
abundance: few

CDR3aa: CASSPPGQGDGSTDTQYF
CDR3nt: TGTGCCAGCAGCCCACCGGGACAGGGGGACGGGAGCACAGATACGCAGTATTTT
v_gene: TRBV11-1
d_gene: TRBD1
j_gene: TRBJ2-3
abundance: few

CDR3aa: CASTPPGQGARGYTF
CDR3nt: TGTGCCAGCACTCCCCCGGGACAGGGGGCTCGTGGCTACACCTTC
v_gene: TRBV6-5
d_gene: TRBD1
j_gene: TRBJ1-2
abundance: many

CDR3aa: CASSSTTVNGYTF
CDR3nt: TGTGCCAGCAGCTCAACGACAGTGAATGGCTACACCTTC
v_gene: TRBV11-2
d_gene: NA
j_gene: TRBJ1-2
abundance: many

CDR3aa: CASSERWDRPSEGELFF
CDR3nt: TGTGCCAGCAGCGAACGGTGGGACAGGCCTTCGGAGGGGGAGCTGTTTTTT
v_gene: TRBV3-1
d_gene: TRBD1
j_gene: TRBJ2-2
abundance: few

CDR3aa: CATSRVDDNSPLHF
CDR3nt: TGTGCCACCAGCAGAGTTGACGATAATTCACCCCTCCACTTT
v_gene: TRBV15
d_gene: NA
j_gene: TRBJ1-6
abundance: NA

CDR3aa: CAWSRDTRSYGYTF
CDR3nt: TGTGCCTGGAGCCGGGACACCAGATCCTATGGCTACACCTTC
v_gene: TRBV30
d_gene: NA
j_gene: TRBJ1-2
abundance: many

CDR3aa: CSARDYRRTNTEAFF
CDR3nt: TGCAGTGCTAGAGATTACCGACGGACTAACACTGAAGCTTTCTTT
v_gene: TRBV20-1
d_gene: NA
j_gene: TRBJ1-1
abundance: many

CDR3aa: CATSRDRYLAGTEAFF
CDR3nt: TGTGCCACCAGCAGAGATCGGTATTTGGCAGGCACTGAAGCTTTCTTT
v_gene: TRBV15
d_gene: NA
j_gene: TRBJ1-1
abundance: many

CDR3aa: CASSISGQVKVAFF
CDR3nt: TGTGCCAGTAGTATAAGCGGTCAGGTAAAGGTGGCTTTCTTT
v_gene: TRBV19
d_gene: NA
j_gene: TRBJ1-1
abundance: NA

CDR3aa: CASSTSGRTYEQYF
CDR3nt: TGTGCCAGCAGTACTAGCGGAAGAACCTACGAGCAGTACTTC
v_gene: TRBV6-5
d_gene: TRBD2
j_gene: TRBJ2-7
abundance: many

CDR3aa: CASATQGGSSDQYF
CDR3nt: TGTGCCAGCGCCACTCAGGGAGGGTCGAGCGACCAGTACTTC
v_gene: TRBV19
d_gene: TRBD2
j_gene: TRBJ2-5
abundance: many

CDR3aa: CASTRQANQPQHF
CDR3nt: TGTGCCAGTACCCGACAGGCTAATCAGCCCCAGCATTTT
v_gene: TRBV19
d_gene: NA
j_gene: TRBJ1-5
abundance: many

CDR3aa: CASSFGGLSNQPQHF
CDR3nt: TGTGCCAGCAGTTTCGGGGGGCTTAGCAATCAGCCCCAGCATTTT
v_gene: TRBV28
d_gene: NA
j_gene: TRBJ1-5
abundance: many

CDR3aa: CASSAGGVIGANVLTF
CDR3nt: TGTGCCAGCAGTGCCGGAGGGGTGATCGGGGCCAACGTCCTGACTTTC
v_gene: TRBV6-1
d_gene: NA
j_gene: TRBJ2-6
abundance: many

CDR3aa: CAISHRDRGTGELFF
CDR3nt: TGTGCCATCAGTCACCGGGACAGGGGCACCGGGGAGCTGTTTTTT
v_gene: TRBV10-3
d_gene: TRBD1
j_gene: TRBJ2-2
abundance: few

CDR3aa: CAITQGGRSSPLHF
CDR3nt: TGTGCCATCACCCAGGGGGGAAGGAGTTCACCCCTCCACTTT
v_gene: TRBV6-1
d_gene: TRBD1
j_gene: TRBJ1-6
abundance: NA

CDR3aa: CASSSPKNTEAFF
CDR3nt: TGTGCCAGCAGCTCCCCCAAGAACACTGAAGCTTTCTTT
v_gene: TRBV7-9
d_gene: NA
j_gene: TRBJ1-1
abundance: many

CDR3aa: CASSLSKRGVNNQPQHF
CDR3nt: TGTGCCAGCAGTTTATCTAAACGGGGGGTTAACAATCAGCCCCAGCATTTT
v_gene: TRBV28
d_gene: NA
j_gene: TRBJ1-5
abundance: many

CDR3aa: CASSRGLAGGGGELFF
CDR3nt: TGTGCCAGCAGCCGAGGACTAGCGGGAGGTGGTGGGGAGCTGTTTTTT
v_gene: TRBV11-2
d_gene: TRBD2
j_gene: TRBJ2-2
abundance: many

CDR3aa: CASSRGLGSGLYEQYF
CDR3nt: TGTGCCAGCAGCCGGGGGTTGGGTAGCGGGCTCTACGAGCAGTACTTC
v_gene: TRBV11-2
d_gene: TRBD2
j_gene: TRBJ2-7
abundance: NA

CDR3aa: CATSSSGGAQYF
CDR3nt: TGTGCCACCAGCTCAAGCGGGGGGGCCCAGTACTTC
v_gene: TRBV15
d_gene: TRBD2
j_gene: TRBJ2-5
abundance: many

CDR3aa: CASSLETGFHEQYF
CDR3nt: TGTGCCAGCAGCTTAGAAACAGGGTTCCACGAGCAGTACTTC
v_gene: TRBV11-2
d_gene: NA
j_gene: TRBJ2-7
abundance: many

CDR3aa: CASSLLEWGADYGYTF
CDR3nt: TGTGCCAGCAGTTTATTAGAGTGGGGGGCTGACTATGGCTACACCTTC
v_gene: TRBV12-3/TRBV12-4
d_gene: NA
j_gene: TRBJ1-2
abundance: many

CDR3aa: CASSPFGARPRETQYF
CDR3nt: TGTGCCAGCAGTCCCTTTGGGGCCCGTCCGCGGGAGACCCAGTACTTC
v_gene: TRBV25-1
d_gene: NA
j_gene: TRBJ2-5
abundance: few

CDR3aa: CASSTTREAFF
CDR3nt: TGTGCCAGCAGTACAACACGTGAAGCTTTCTTT
v_gene: TRBV12-3/TRBV12-4
d_gene: NA
j_gene: TRBJ1-1
abundance: NA

CDR3aa: CASSIERQETQYF
CDR3nt: TGTGCCAGCAGTATAGAACGACAAGAGACCCAGTACTTC
v_gene: TRBV27
d_gene: NA
j_gene: TRBJ2-5
abundance: many

CDR3aa: CASSQDPGVFSGNTIYF
CDR3nt: TGCGCCAGCAGCCAAGATCCTGGTGTCTTCTCTGGAAACACCATATATTTT
v_gene: TRBV4-1
d_gene: NA
j_gene: TRBJ1-3
abundance: many

CDR3aa: CASTLGGGASGNTIYF
CDR3nt: TGTGCCAGCACCCTAGGTGGAGGAGCTAGTGGAAACACCATATATTTT
v_gene: TRBV6-1
d_gene: NA
j_gene: TRBJ1-3
abundance: many